Each of the 11 T cell receptor beta chains below was sequenced from the same sample in a study of blood T cell repertoires in COVID-19. Sequencing was performed with immunoSEQ multiplex PCR; in TCRdb, only in-frame clones are kept and a portion is missing. This sample has around 150,000 clones, with 88% found just once. The material sequenced was peripheral blood. These receptor sequences come from a man aged 45-65 years with active or convalescent COVID-19.

The rearrangement links TRBV7-2 to TRBJ2-7, with D perhaps matching TRBD2 (6 bases). V was trimmed by 5 bases and J by 3 bases, leaving 11 bases between them. The CDR3 spans 13 residues. The germline CDR1 and CDR2 sequences are SGHTA and FQGNSA. In DNA form, the CDR3 reads TGTGCCAGCAGCCCGGGACTTTTCTACGAGCAGTACTTC. Translated, it gives CASSPGLFYEQYF.

This rearrangement joins TRBV2 to TRBJ1-1, with D perhaps matching TRBD1 (6 bases). The CDR3 sequence is 16 residues long. In germline, CDR1 is SNHLY, CDR2 FYNNEI. V was trimmed by 8 bases and J by 1 base, leaving 20 bases between them. The CDR3 DNA follows: TGTGCCAGCGTATACAGGGAGGGGGTCCGGAACACTGAAGCTTTCTTT. It is translated as CASVYREGVRNTEAFF.

This clone was detected only once. J is TRBJ2-3 and V is TRBV7-9, with 13 nucleotides matching TRBD2. In germline, CDR1 is SEHNR, CDR2 FQNEAQ (reference sequence). The V segment lost 7 bases and the J segment 2 bases; nucleotides outside the gene matches: 12. This CDR3 is built from 18 residues. The CDR3 is CASTPWTSGRRATDTQYF. In DNA form, the CDR3 reads TGTGCCAGCACCCCGTGGACTAGCGGGAGAAGGGCCACAGATACGCAGTATTTT.

V gene TRBV7-3 combines with J gene TRBJ2-1, with a tentative D call TRBD2 (6 bases). Germline V gene data show CDR1 as SGHTA and CDR2 as FQGTGA. This CDR3 has 15 residues. V dropped 2 bases and J dropped 5 bases, with 13 bases sitting between them. The CDR3 reads CASSLPGSLNNEQFF. For the CDR3, the DNA is TGTGCCAGCAGCTTACCCGGGAGCCTAAACAATGAGCAGTTCTTC.

The V and J genes are TRBV4-2 and TRBJ2-7, with 7 bases matching TRBD2. J gave up 0 bases and V 1 base, and 6 bases lay outside the gene matches. Germline V lookup: CDR1 LGHNA, CDR2 YNFKEQ. This CDR3 has 16 amino acids. CDR3 DNA: TGTGCCAGCAGCCAAGGGGAGGGTAAGAGCTCCTACGAGCAGTACTTC. Translation: CASSQGEGKSSYEQYF.

The chain has TRBV6-5 and TRBJ2-7; the D gene is possibly TRBD1 (6 bases). Per germline, CDR1 MNHEY and CDR2 SVGAGI. With 2 bases removed from V and 5 bases from J, the gap between germline ends came to 19 bases. The CDR3 length is 16 residues. CDR3 protein: CASSYLGTPLTHEQYF. Written as DNA, the CDR3 is TGTGCCAGCAGTTACCTGGGGACACCTTTGACCCACGAGCAGTACTTC.

The chain couples TRBV6-2 or TRBV6-3 to TRBJ2-7; TRBD2 matches at 7 bases. The germline gives CDR1 MNHEY, CDR2 SVGEGT. V lost 0 bases and J lost 0; bases outside the gene matches: 5. The CDR3 extends over 16 amino acids. The CDR3: CASSYSPERGSYEQYF. The CDR3, as DNA: TGTGCCAGCAGTTACTCCCCCGAGCGGGGCTCCTACGAGCAGTACTTC.

This chain uses TRBV27 with TRBJ1-5, with D hard to call. V dropped 4 bases and J dropped 4 bases, with 5 bases sitting between them. The CDR3 has 12 amino acids. Germline CDR1 MNHEY, CDR2 SMNVEV (reference sequence). The CDR3: CASSYMNQPQHF. The CDR3 DNA reads as TGTGCCAGCAGTTATATGAATCAGCCCCAGCATTTT.

V usage is TRBV19 and J usage is TRBJ2-3; TRBD2 agrees at 8 bases. Germline V gene data show CDR1 as LNHDA and CDR2 as SQIVND (reference sequence). V lost 6 bases to trimming and J lost 6 bases; unmatched junction nucleotides: 11. This CDR3 has 15 residues. The CDR3 region is CASRNYGLAPDTQYF. The CDR3 DNA sequence: TGTGCCAGTAGGAACTACGGACTAGCTCCGGATACGCAGTATTTT.

The chain combines TRBV28 with TRBJ2-3, with a tentative D call TRBD2 (6 bases). Deletions cut 8 bases from V and 7 bases from J, with 16 bases between. Looked up from germline, CDR1 is MDHEN and CDR2 is SYDVKM. The CDR3 consists of 13 residues. CDR3 nucleotides: TGTGCCAGCCTTGGGGACTTATGGAATACGCAGTATTTT. Translation gives CASLGDLWNTQYF.

V and J are TRBV27 and TRBJ2-5; 8 bases are a match to TRBD1. This CDR3 has 15 amino acids. V gave up 1 base and J gave up 3 bases; unmatched junction bases: 4. Looked up from germline, CDR1 is MNHEY and CDR2 is SMNVEV (reference sequence). This CDR3 reads CASSLYWTGKETQYF. Here the CDR3 DNA reads TGTGCCAGCAGTTTATACTGGACAGGGAAAGAGACCCAGTACTTC.